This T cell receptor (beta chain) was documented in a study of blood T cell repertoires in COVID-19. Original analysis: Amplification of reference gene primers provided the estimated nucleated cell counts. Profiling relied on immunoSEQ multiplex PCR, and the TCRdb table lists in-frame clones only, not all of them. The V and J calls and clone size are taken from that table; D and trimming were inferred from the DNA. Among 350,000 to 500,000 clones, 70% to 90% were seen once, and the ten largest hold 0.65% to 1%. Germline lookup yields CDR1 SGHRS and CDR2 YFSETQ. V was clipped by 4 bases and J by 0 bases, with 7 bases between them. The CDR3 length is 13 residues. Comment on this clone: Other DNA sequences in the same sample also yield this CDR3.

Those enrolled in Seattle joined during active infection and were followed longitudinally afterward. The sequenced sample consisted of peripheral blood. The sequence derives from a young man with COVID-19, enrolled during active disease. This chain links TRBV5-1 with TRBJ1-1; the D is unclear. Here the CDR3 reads CASSLTVNTEAFF. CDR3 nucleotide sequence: TGCGCCAGCAGCCTAACAGTGAACACTGAAGCTTTCTTT.